This T cell receptor beta chain was identified in a study of blood T cell repertoires in COVID-19. The wider study: Sources were T cells, B-cell-depleted T cells, or PBMCs; the material itself was cDNA or gDNA.

Authors' analysis steps: Estimation of nucleated cell counts was performed using reference gene primer amplification. Using immunoSEQ multiplex PCR, the repertoire was profiled, and TCRdb retains in-frame clones only, with some absent. That table supplies the V and J calls and clone size; D and trimming were determined from the DNA. The sample lists roughly 300,000 clones; approximately 86% were seen once. This clone has only a few counts. The origin of this receptor is a man aged 18 to 30 with active or convalescent COVID-19. Material for sequencing was peripheral blood.

The CDR3 loop is CASSRIADEQFF. CDR3 nucleotide sequence: TGTGCCAGCAGCAGAATAGCGGATGAGCAGTTCTTC. The V and J genes are TRBV12-3 or TRBV12-4 and TRBJ2-1; tentative D call: TRBD2 (6 bases). The germline V and J ends were trimmed by 6 bases and 8 bases, with 11 bases remaining between them. There are 12 residues in the CDR3.